These T cell receptor beta chains were read from a single sample in a study of T cells in localized non-small cell lung cancer. TCRdb keeps only in-frame clones here, not all; method: immunoSEQ multiplex PCR. The table records under 40,000 clones, approximately 86% of them present only once. This material consisted of peripheral blood mononuclear cells, taken before any cancer treatment. The receptors were gathered from a man aged 35 to 70 with stage III lung adenocarcinoma. Both conserved end residues are part of each CDR3. The D gene is left open where the match is weak. Clone size is shown for a subset of rows, as once, few, many or a class of expanded clone.

. TRBJ2-6 19 . TRBV19 TGTGCCAGTAGTGCTAGGGGGTACTTGGCGGTTCGAGGGGCCAACGTCCTGACTTTC CASSARGYLAVRGANVLTF
. TRBJ1-3 15 . TRBV19 TGTGCCAGTAGCCGCGCGGGACTTGCGGGAAACACCATATATTTT CASSRAGLAGNTIYF
. TRBJ2-7 14 . TRBV5-4 TGTGCCAGCAACAACCGGGGGCAGACCTACGAGCAGTACTTC CASNNRGQTYEQYF
. TRBJ2-1 16 . TRBV4-1 TGCGCCAGCAGCCTTTCCCTCCTCGGAGAGTGGGGTGAGCAGTTCTTC CASSLSLLGEWGEQFF
. TRBJ2-1 15 . TRBV7-3 TGTGCCAGCAGCTTAATGTCCAGCTCCTACAATGAGCAGTTCTTC CASSLMSSSYNEQFF
. TRBJ1-5 20 . TRBV5-3 TGTGCCAGAAGTTCCCCGGCTATTTCCAGAAAGATGGTTCGCAATCAGCCCCAGCATTTT CARSSPAISRKMVRNQPQHF
. TRBJ1-4 17 . TRBV7-9 TGTGCCAGCAGCTTAAGAGTTCTGGGAGGGGATAATGAAAAACTGTTTTTT CASSLRVLGGDNEKLFF
. TRBJ1-6 14 . TRBV7-2 TGTGCCAGCAGCTTAGATCAGGGCTTCTCACCCCTCCACTTT CASSLDQGFSPLHF
. TRBJ1-6 15 . TRBV10-3 TGTGCCATCAGTGAGTCCCCCGGGAATGGTTCACCCCTCCACTTT CAISESPGNGSPLHF
. TRBJ1-5 15 . TRBV7-9 TGTGCCAGCAGCCGCGGGGGGCAGGGCAATCAGCCCCAGCATTTT CASSRGGQGNQPQHF
TRBD1 TRBJ1-6 15 . TRBV6-5 TGTGCCAGCAGTGTAGATACAGGGGTTTATTCACCCCTCCACTTT CASSVDTGVYSPLHF
. TRBJ1-6 15 . TRBV19 TGTGCCAGTAGTATAGGGGCCCCCCGGAATTCACCCCTCCACTTT CASSIGAPRNSPLHF
. TRBJ1-2 16 . TRBV14 TGTGCCAGCAGCCGCTTCCTTTCGGGGAGAGGTGCCGAATATACCTTC CASSRFLSGRGAEYTF
. TRBJ1-4 11 . TRBV20-1 TGCAGTGCTAGTGCTAGTGAAAAACTGTTTTTT CSASASEKLFF
TRBD1 TRBJ2-7 13 . TRBV6-1 TGTACCTGTACTGTGGCAGGGGGCTACGAGCAGTACTTC CTCTVAGGYEQYF
TRBD1 TRBJ2-3 16 . TRBV5-8 TGTGCCAGCAGCTACAGACAGGGGGCGGTCACAGATACGCAGTATTTT CASSYRQGAVTDTQYF
TRBD2 TRBJ2-1 18 . TRBV7-9 TGTGCCAGCAGCTCCCGTAGCGGGGGAGACAGCTCCTACAATGAGCAGTTCTTC CASSSRSGGDSSYNEQFF
. TRBJ2-5 16 . TRBV4-3 TGCGCCAGCAGCCAAGAGGGGAACGGGTGGGGTGAGACCCAGTACTTC CASSQEGNGWGETQYF
. TRBJ1-5 16 . TRBV28 TGTGCCAGCAGTCCTCCCCTGGGCGCCATTGGTCAGCCCCAGCATTTT CASSPPLGAIGQPQHF
. TRBJ1-1 17 . TRBV6-1 TGTGCCAGCAGTGAATATGGGAGGGGACTCCTCAACACTGAAGCTTTCTTT CASSEYGRGLLNTEAFF
. TRBJ2-6 15 . TRBV7-3 TGTGCCAGCAGCACCGGAATTCTCGGGGCCAACGTCCTGACTTTC CASSTGILGANVLTF
. TRBJ1-1 14 . TRBV4-2 TGTGCCAGCAGCCAAGATATGAGGGTCTCTGAAGCTTTCTTT CASSQDMRVSEAFF
. TRBJ1-1 14 . TRBV4-2 TGTGCCAGCAGCCAAGAAGGTCTCGACACTGAAGCTTTCTTT CASSQEGLDTEAFF
TRBD1 TRBJ1-2 13 . TRBV7-8 TGTGCCAGCAGCTTAGGCGGGACAGGTCGTTACACCTTC CASSLGGTGRYTF
. TRBJ2-5 13 . TRBV6-5 TGTGCCAGCAGCCCCGGGACGGAAGAGACCCAGTACTTC CASSPGTEETQYF
. TRBJ1-1 12 . TRBV29-1 TGCAGCGTTCTGGCCCCGGGGACTGAAGCTTTCTTT CSVLAPGTEAFF
. TRBJ1-2 17 . TRBV7-2 TGTGCCAGCAGCTTAGTGGGATCTCCGGGAACTAACTATGGCTACACCTTC CASSLVGSPGTNYGYTF
. TRBJ2-7 15 few TRBV5-1 TGCGCCAGCAGCTTGGCTAGAAAGGACATATACGAGCAGTACTTC CASSLARKDIYEQYF
TRBD1 TRBJ2-1 16 . TRBV28 TGTGCCAGCAGCACAAGGACAGGGGGCCGGTACAATGAGCAGTTCTTC CASSTRTGGRYNEQFF
TRBD2 TRBJ2-3 16 . TRBV12-5 TGTGCTAGTGGTTTGATGGGACTAGCGGTCCTGAATACGCAGTATTTT CASGLMGLAVLNTQYF
TRBD2 TRBJ2-7 15 few TRBV7-2 TGTGCCAGCAGCTTAGCCTTGGCGGGGGGCTACGAGCAGTACTTC CASSLALAGGYEQYF
. TRBJ2-5 13 medium-sized TRBV2 TGTGCCAGTACCGGGACGCTACAAGAGACCCAGTACTTC CASTGTLQETQYF
. TRBJ2-5 12 . TRBV9 TGTGCCAGCAGCGTTGAGCTTGGGGAGCAGTACTTC CASSVELGEQYF
TRBD1 TRBJ2-7 13 . TRBV29-1 TGCAGCGTTGTCTTGGGACAGGAGATATCGCAGTACTTC CSVVLGQEISQYF
TRBD2 TRBJ2-2 16 . TRBV4-3 TGCGCCAGCAGCCTTGGACTAGCGGGCTACACCGGGGAGCTGTTTTTT CASSLGLAGYTGELFF
TRBD1 TRBJ1-3 14 . TRBV30 TGTGCCGGCAGGGGGCGCCTCACTGGAAACACCATATATTTT CAGRGRLTGNTIYF
. TRBJ1-3 16 once TRBV7-3 TGTGCCAGCAGCTTAAATGGCGGGAGTAGGGGAAACACCATATATTTT CASSLNGGSRGNTIYF
. TRBJ1-3 16 once TRBV5-4 TGTGCCAGCAGCTTGGAGTCGGGGGCTACTGGAAACACCATATATTTT CASSLESGATGNTIYF
. TRBJ2-1 15 . TRBV7-2 TGTGCCAGCAGCTTAGTAGGTAGCTATGGCAATGAGCAGTTCTTC CASSLVGSYGNEQFF